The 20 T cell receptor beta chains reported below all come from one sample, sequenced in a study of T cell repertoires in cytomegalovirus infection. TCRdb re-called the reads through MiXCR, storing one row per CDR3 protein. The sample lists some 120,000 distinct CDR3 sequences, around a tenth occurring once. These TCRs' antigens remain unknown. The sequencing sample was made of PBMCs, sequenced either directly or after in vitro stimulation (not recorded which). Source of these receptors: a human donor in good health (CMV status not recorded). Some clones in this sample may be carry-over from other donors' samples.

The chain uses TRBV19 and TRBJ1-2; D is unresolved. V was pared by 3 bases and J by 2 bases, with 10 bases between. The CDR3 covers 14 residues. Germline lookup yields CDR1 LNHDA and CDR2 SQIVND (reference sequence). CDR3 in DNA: TGTGCCAGTAGTATTAGTGGACTAAACTATGGCTACACCTTC. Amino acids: CASSISGLNYGYTF.

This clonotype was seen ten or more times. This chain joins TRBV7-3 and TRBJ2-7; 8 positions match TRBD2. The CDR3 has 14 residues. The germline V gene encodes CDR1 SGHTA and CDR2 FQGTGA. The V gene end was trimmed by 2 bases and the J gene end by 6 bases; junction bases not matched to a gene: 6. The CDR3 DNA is TGTGCCAGCAGCTTAGTTCCGGCGGGAGGCGAGCAGTACTTC. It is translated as CASSLVPAGGEQYF.

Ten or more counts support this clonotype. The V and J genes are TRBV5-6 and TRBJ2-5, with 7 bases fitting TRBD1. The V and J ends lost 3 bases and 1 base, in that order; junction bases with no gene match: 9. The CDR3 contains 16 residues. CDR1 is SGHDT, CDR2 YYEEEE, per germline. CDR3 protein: CASSSPAGGLQETQYF. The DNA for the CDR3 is TGTGCCAGCAGCTCTCCGGCAGGGGGTCTCCAAGAGACCCAGTACTTC.

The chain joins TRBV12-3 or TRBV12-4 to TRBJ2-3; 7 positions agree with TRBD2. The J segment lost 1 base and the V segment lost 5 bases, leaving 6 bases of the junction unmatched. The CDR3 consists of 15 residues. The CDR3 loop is CASSIQRERTDTQYF. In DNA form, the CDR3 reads TGTGCCAGCAGTATCCAGCGGGAACGCACAGATACGCAGTATTTT.

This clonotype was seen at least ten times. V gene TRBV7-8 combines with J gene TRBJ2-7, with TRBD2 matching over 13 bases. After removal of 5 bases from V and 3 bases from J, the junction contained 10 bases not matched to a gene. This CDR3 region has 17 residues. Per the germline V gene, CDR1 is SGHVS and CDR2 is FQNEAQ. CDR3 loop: CASSAQTSGRSNYEQYF. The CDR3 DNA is TGTGCCAGCAGCGCCCAGACTAGCGGGAGGAGTAACTACGAGCAGTACTTC.

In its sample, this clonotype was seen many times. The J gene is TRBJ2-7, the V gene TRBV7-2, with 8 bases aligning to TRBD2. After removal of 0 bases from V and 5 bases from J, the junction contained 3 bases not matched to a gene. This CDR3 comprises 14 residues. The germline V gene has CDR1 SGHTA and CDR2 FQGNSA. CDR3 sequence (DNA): TGTGCCAGCAGCTTAGCAGCGGGAGCAAACGAGCAGTACTTC. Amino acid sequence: CASSLAAGANEQYF.

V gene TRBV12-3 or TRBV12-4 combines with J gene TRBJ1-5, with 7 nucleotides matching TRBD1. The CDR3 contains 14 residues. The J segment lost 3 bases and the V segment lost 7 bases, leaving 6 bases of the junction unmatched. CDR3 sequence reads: CASKQGQYNQPQHF. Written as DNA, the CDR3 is TGTGCCAGCAAACAGGGACAGTACAATCAGCCCCAGCATTTT.

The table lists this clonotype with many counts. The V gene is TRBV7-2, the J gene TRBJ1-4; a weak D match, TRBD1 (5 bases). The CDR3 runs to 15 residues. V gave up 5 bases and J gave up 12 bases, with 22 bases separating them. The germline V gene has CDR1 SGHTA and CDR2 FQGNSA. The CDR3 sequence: CASSPRTGGGRELFF. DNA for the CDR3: TGTGCCAGCAGCCCCCGGACTGGGGGGGGACGTGAACTGTTTTTT.

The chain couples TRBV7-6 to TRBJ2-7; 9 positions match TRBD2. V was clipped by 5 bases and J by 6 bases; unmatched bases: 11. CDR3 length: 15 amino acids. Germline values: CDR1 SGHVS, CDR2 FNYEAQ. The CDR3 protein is CASSTSSGTPAEQYF. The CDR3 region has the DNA TGTGCCAGCAGCACGTCTAGCGGGACGCCCGCCGAGCAGTACTTC.

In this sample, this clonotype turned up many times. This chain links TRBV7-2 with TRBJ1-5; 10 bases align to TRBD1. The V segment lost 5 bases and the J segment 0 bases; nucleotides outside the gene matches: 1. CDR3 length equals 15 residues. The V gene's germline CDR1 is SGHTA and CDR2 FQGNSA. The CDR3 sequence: CASSRQGASNQPQHF. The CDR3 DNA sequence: TGTGCCAGCAGCCGACAGGGGGCTAGCAATCAGCCCCAGCATTTT.

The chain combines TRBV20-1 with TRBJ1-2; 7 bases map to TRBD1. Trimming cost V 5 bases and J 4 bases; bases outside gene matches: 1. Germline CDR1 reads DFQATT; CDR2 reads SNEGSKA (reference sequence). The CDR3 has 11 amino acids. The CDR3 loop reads CSAGDSYGYTF. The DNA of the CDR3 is TGCAGTGCTGGGGACAGCTATGGCTACACCTTC.

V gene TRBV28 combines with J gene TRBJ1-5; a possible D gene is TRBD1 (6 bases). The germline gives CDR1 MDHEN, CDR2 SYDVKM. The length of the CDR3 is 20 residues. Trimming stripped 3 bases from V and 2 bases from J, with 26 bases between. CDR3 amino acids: CASSFVNMLTIQGGNQPQHF. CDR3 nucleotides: TGTGCCAGCAGTTTCGTAAATATGCTTACTATACAGGGTGGCAATCAGCCCCAGCATTTT.

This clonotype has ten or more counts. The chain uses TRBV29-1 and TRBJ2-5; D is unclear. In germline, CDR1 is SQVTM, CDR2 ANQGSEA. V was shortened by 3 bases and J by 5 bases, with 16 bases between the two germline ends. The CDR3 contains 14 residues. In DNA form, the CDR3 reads TGCAGCGTTGATTTGGAACTCATCGGGGAGACCCAGTACTTC. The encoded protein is CSVDLELIGETQYF.

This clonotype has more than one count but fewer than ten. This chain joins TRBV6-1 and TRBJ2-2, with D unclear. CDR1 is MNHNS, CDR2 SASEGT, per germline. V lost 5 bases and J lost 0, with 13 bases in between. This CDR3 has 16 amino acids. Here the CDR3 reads CASSSRRMTNTGELFF. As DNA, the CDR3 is TGTGCCAGCAGTTCCCGGCGGATGACGAACACCGGGGAGCTGTTTTTT.

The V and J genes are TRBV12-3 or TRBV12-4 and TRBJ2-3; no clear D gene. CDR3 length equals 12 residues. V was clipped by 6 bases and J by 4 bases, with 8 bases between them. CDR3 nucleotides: TGTGCCAGCAGCCGCGTTGCAGATACGCAGTATTTT. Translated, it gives CASSRVADTQYF.

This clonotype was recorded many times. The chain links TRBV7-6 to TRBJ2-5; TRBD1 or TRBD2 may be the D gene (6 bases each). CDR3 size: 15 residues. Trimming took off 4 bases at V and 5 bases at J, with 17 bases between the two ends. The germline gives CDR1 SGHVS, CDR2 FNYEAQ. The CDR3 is CASSYSVGGSETQYF. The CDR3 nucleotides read TGTGCCAGCAGCTATTCGGTGGGGGGCAGCGAGACCCAGTACTTC.

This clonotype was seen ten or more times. The chain's CDR3 is CASSDPGLAIYEQYV. CDR3 nucleotide sequence: TGTGCCAGCAGCGACCCGGGACTAGCGATCTACGAGCAGTACGTC. This chain links TRBV7-2 with TRBJ2-7; 10 nucleotides align to TRBD2. CDR1 is SGHTA, CDR2 FQGNSA, per germline. After removal of 5 bases from V and 3 bases from J, the junction contained 7 bases not matched to a gene. The CDR3 spans 15 residues.

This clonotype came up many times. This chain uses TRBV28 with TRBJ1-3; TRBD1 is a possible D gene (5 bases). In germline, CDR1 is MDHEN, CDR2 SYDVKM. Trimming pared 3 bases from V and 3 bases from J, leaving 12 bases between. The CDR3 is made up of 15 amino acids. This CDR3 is CASSFTSGYGNTIYF. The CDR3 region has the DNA TGTGCCAGCAGTTTTACGTCAGGGTATGGAAACACCATATATTTT.

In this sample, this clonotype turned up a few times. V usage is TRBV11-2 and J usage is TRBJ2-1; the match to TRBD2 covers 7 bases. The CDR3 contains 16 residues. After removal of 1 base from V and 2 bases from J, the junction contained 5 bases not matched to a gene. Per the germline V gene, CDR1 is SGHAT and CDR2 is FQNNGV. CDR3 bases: TGTGCCAGCAGCTTAGGCTGGGACTACGCCTACAATGAGCAGTTCTTC. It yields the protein CASSLGWDYAYNEQFF.

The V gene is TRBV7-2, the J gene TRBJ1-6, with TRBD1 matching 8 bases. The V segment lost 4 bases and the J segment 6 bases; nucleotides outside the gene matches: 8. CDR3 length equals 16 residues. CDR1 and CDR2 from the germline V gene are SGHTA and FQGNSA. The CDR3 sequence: CASSSQGQGPNSPLHF. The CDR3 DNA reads TGTGCCAGCAGCTCCCAAGGACAGGGACCTAATTCACCCCTCCACTTT. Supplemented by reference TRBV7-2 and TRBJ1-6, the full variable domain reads GAGVSQSPSNKVTEKGKDVELRCDPISGHTALYWYRQSLGQGLEFLIYFQGNSAPDKSGLPSDRFSAERTGGSVSTLTIQRTQQEDSAVYLCASSSQGQGPNSPLHFGNGTRLTVT.